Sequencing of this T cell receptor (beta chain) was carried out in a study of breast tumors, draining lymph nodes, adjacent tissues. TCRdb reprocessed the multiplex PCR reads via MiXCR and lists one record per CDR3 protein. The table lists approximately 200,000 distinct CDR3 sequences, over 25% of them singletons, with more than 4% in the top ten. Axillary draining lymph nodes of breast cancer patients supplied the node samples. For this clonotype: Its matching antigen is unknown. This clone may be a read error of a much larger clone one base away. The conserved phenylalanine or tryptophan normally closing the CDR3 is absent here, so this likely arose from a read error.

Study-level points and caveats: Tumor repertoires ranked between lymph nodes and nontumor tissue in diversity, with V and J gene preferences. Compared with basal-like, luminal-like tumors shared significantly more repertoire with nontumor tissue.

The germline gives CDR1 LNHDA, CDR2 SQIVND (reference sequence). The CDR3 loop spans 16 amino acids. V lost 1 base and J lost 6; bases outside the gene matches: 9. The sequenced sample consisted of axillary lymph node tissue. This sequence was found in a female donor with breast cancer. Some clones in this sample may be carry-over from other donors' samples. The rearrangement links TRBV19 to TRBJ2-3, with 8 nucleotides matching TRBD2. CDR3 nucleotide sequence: TGTGCCAGTAGTATAGGAGCGGGGGCCTCCTTGGATACGCAGTATTCT. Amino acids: CASSIGAGASLDTQYS.